Sequencing of this T cell receptor (beta chain) was carried out in a study of T cells after yellow fever vaccination. Background on the study: Fractions containing few cells were prepared with SMART-Seq v4 Ultra Low Input. Study-wide results and limits: The CD4 compartment and the CD8 compartment contained a small share of clonotypes in common.

They built TCR cDNA with 5'RACE template switching, a step that put in a universal primer site and UMIs. MiXCR, run by TCRdb on the 5' RACE reads, gives a single entry per CDR3 protein. The sample carries about 340,000 distinct CDR3 sequences, approximately 13% recorded once. Remarks on this clonotype: Antigen unknown.

This receptor was identified in a young man who received the YFV17D yellow fever vaccine. The source material was CD4+ T cells sorted from PBMCs, sampled 15 days after the yellow fever booster vaccination.

The CDR3: CASSETTGVGNEQFF. The CDR3 region has the DNA TGTGCCAGCAGCGAAACCACAGGGGTCGGGAATGAGCAGTTCTTC. The chain links TRBV5-4 to TRBJ2-1, with 7 bases fitting TRBD1. J gave up 7 bases and V 4 bases, and 11 bases lay outside the gene matches. The CDR3 is made up of 15 amino acids. The germline gives CDR1 SGHNT, CDR2 YYREEE (reference sequence).